This paragraph covers one T cell receptor (beta chain) sequence. This record comes from a study of blood T cell repertoires in COVID-19. Study-wide background: PBMCs, B-cell-depleted T cells, or T cells were the source of the cDNA or gDNA that made up the material.

Membership in each cohort depended on participant-reported clinical history. The study counted Cohort 3 donors as recovered given two negative PCRs, clearance, or symptom resolution. Original analysis: Using reference gene primer amplification, nucleated cell counts were estimated. Profiled with immunoSEQ multiplex PCR; TCRdb holds only in-frame clones, not every one. The V and J calls and clone size were taken over from that table, and D and trimming were inferred from the DNA. The sample yields some 510,000 clones, approximately 87% seen once. The CDR3 sequence is 16 residues long. Trimming removed 0 bases from V and 9 bases from J; junction bases left unmatched: 8. The germline gives CDR1 KGHSH, CDR2 LQKENI.

The TCR was taken from a woman between 40 and 50 years old who had recovered from COVID-19. The sample comprised PBMCs or T cells enriched from blood (not recorded which). V is TRBV18 and J is TRBJ2-1; 10 bases are shared with TRBD2. The CDR3 DNA sequence: TGTGCCAGCTCACCACCGTCGAGCGGGAGGGCCGGTGAGCAGTTCTTC. It is translated as CASSPPSSGRAGEQFF. Drawing the rest from reference TRBV18 and TRBJ2-1, the complete variable domain is NAGVMQNPRHLVRRRGQEARLRCSPMKGHSHVYWYRQLPEEGLKFMVYLQKENIIDESGMPKERFSAEFPKEGPSILRIQQVVRGDSAAYFCASSPPSSGRAGEQFFGPGTRLTVL.